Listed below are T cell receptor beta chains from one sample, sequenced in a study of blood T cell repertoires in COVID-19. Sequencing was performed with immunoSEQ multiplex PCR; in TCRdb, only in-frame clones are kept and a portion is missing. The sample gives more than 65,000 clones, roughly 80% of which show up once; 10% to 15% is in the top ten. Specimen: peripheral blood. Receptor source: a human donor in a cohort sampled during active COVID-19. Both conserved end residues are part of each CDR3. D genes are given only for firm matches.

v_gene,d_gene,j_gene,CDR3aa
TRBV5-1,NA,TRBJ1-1,CASSFQGGGTEAFF
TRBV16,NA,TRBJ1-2,CASSQSIEGYTF
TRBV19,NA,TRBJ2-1,CASSKKSADEQFF
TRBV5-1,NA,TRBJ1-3,CASSPWDTTSGNTIYF
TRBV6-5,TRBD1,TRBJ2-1,CASGTESYNEQFF
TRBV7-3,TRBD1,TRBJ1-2,CASSPDRGNSGYTF
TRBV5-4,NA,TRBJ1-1,CASSLWTEINTEAFF
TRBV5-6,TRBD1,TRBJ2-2,CASSSDRGLGTGELFF
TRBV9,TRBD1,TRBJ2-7,CASSEQGRLYEQYF
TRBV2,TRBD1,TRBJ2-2,CASRLQQGSGELFF
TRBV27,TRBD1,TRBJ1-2,CASSFSQGARNYGYTF
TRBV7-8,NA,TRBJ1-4,CASSLGTVNEKLFF
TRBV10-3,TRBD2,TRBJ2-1,CAISESFRGSSYNEQFF
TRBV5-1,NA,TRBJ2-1,CASSPPPPNEQFF
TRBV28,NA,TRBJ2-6,CASRLGQSPSGANVLTF
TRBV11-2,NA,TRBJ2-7,CASSLEAGEQYF
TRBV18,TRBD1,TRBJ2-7,CASSPPRRQGAEQYF
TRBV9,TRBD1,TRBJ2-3,CASSVEGGRDTQYF
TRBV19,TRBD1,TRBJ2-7,CASKPGQGSTYEQYF
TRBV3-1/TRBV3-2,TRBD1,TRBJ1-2,CASSQGQGAVGYTF
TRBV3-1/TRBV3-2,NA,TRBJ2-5,CASSYRGQVRETQYF
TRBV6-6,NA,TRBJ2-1,CASSYSRVYNEQFF
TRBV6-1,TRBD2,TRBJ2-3,CASSEYGSGAGVDTQYF
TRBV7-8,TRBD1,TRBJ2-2,CASSLDTGTGYTGELFF
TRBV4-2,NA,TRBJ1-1,CASSQAGQNTEAFF
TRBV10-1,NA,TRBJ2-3,CASSEEEGSGNSWDTDTQYF
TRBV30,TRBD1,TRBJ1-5,CAWSGDRGEPQHF
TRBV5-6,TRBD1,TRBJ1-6,CASSRKTGGNSPLHF
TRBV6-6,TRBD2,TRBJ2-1,CASSQLAGGYNEQFF
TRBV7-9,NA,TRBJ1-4,CASSRTEEKLFF
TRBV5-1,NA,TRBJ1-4,CASSLREGFNEKLFF
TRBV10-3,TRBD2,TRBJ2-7,CAISESSSGRAHEQYF
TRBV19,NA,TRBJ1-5,CASSIGGGRAGQPQHF
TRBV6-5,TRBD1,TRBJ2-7,CASSPGTGGTYEQYF
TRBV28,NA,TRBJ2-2,CASSLGGNTGELFF
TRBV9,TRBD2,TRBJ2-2,CASSVGLASGELFF
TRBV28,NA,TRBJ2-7,CASGIPRGYYEQYF
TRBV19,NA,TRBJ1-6,CASSKGGGNSGNNSPLHF
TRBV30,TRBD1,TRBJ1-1,CAWRGQGSEAFF
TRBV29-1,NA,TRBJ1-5,CSGGGFGQPQHF
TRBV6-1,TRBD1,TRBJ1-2,CASSEARGGRGLGRDGYTF
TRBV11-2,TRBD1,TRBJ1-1,CASSMGQGWDTEAFF
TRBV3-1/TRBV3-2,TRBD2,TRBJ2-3,CASSQGLAGASTDTQYF
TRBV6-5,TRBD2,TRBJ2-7,CASIAGHEQYF
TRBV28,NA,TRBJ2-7,CASSLRSYEQYF
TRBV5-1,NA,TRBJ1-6,CASSLQGANSPLHF
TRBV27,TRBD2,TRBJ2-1,CASGLAGGRRANEQFF
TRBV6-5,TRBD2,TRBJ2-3,CASRPAGVSTDTQYF
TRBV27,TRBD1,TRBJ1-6,CASSTYRGPGNSPLHF
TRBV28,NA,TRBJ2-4,CASSVYLQGLAKNIQYF
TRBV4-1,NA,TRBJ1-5,CASSQEVAGNQPQHF
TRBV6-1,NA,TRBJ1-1,CASSVTGRGYNTEAFF
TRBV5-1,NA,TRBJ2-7,CASSLTSGDISYEQYF
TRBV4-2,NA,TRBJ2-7,CASSQGGPTTYEQYF
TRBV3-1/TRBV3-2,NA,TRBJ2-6,CASSHRQAPDSGANVLTF
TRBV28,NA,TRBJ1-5,CASSWGRDQPQHF
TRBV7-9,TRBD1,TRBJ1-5,CASSAQGARSNQPQHF